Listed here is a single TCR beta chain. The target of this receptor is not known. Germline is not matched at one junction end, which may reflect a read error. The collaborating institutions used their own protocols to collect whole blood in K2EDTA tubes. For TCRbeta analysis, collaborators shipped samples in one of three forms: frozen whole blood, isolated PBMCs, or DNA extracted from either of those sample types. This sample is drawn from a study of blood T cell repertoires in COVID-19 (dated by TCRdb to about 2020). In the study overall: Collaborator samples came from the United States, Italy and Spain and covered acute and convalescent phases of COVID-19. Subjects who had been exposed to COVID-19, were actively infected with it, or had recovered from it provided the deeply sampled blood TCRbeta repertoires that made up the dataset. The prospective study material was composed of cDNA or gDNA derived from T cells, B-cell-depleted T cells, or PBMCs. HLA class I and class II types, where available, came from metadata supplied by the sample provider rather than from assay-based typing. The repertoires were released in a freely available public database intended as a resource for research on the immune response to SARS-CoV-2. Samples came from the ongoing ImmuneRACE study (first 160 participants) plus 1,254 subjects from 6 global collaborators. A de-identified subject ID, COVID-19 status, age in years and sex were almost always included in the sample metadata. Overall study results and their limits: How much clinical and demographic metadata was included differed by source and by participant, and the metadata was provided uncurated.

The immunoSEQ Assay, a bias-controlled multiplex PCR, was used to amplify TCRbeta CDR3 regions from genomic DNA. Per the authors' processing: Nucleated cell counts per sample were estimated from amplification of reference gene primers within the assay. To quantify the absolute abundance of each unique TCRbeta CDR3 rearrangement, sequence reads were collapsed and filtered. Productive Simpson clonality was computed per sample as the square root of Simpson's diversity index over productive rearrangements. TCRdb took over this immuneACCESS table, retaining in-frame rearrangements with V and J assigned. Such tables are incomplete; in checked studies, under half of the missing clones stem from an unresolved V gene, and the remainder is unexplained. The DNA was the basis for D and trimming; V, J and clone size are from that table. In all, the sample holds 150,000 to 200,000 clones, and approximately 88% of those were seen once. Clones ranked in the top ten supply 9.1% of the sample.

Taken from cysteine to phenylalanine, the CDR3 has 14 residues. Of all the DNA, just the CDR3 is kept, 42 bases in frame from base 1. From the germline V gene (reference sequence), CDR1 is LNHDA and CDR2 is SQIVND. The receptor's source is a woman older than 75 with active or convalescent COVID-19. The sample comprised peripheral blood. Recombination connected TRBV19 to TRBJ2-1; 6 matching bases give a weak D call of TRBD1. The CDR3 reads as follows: CASRIAGAYNEQFF. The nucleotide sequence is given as TGTGCCAGTAGAATAGCAGGGGCCTACAATGAGCAGTTCTTC.